Shown below are 19 T cell receptor beta chains from a single sample sequenced in a study of blood T cell repertoires in COVID-19. Only in-frame clones appear in the TCRdb table, and some are missing; sequencing was by immunoSEQ multiplex PCR. The sample has 250,000 to 300,000 clones; roughly 81% are singletons. The sequencing sample was made of PBMCs or T cells enriched from blood (not recorded which). These TCRs come from a woman between 50 and 59 years old who had been exposed to COVID-19.

The V and J genes are TRBV5-4 and TRBJ2-2; weak D call: TRBD2 (5 bases). The germline V gene encodes CDR1 SGHNT and CDR2 YYREEE (reference sequence). The CDR3 has 13 amino acids. CDR3 sequence (DNA): TGTGCTAGCTCAGCGGCCCGGGGCGGGGAGCTGTTTTTT. Amino acids: CASSAARGGELFF.

This chain connects TRBV4-1 to TRBJ1-2; D gene unclear. This CDR3 spans 16 amino acids. The V gene lost 3 bases and the J gene lost 6 bases, with 20 bases spanning the gap. Germline CDR1 MGHRA, CDR2 YSYEKL. CDR3 amino acids: CASSQVADISIHGYTF. The CDR3 bases are TGCGCCAGCAGCCAGGTAGCAGATATCTCCATCCATGGCTACACCTTC.

The rearrangement joins TRBV4-3 to TRBJ2-1; D is uncertain. V was shortened by 0 bases and J by 9 bases, with 9 bases between the two germline ends. Germline CDR1 reads LGHNA; CDR2 reads YSLEER. The CDR3 length is 13 residues. This CDR3 reads CASSQETLSEQFF. CDR3 DNA sequence: TGCGCCAGCAGCCAAGAAACCCTCAGTGAGCAGTTCTTC.

The chain carries TRBV19 and TRBJ1-2; D call uncertain. The CDR3 totals 17 residues. Trimming cost V 2 bases and J 2 bases, with 18 bases left between them. Germline lookup yields CDR1 LNHDA and CDR2 SQIVND (reference sequence). CDR3 residues: CASSIQQTWQQNYGYTF. The CDR3 coding sequence is TGTGCCAGTAGTATACAACAGACGTGGCAGCAGAACTATGGCTACACCTTC.

This chain joins TRBV11-3 and TRBJ2-7; unclear D gene. Trimming pared 1 base from V and 2 bases from J, leaving 9 bases between. The CDR3 is 14 residues long. CDR1 and CDR2 from the germline V gene are SGHNT and YENEEA. The DNA of the CDR3 is TGTGCCAGCAGCTTAGGTGGGCAGGCCTACGAGCAGTACTTC. Encoded protein: CASSLGGQAYEQYF.

This clone was counted a single time. The chain couples TRBV10-2 to TRBJ1-2, with 9 bases that match TRBD1. J lost 8 bases, V lost 0 bases, and 7 bases had no gene match. Per germline, CDR1 WSHSY and CDR2 SAAADI. The CDR3 length is 15 residues. The CDR3 protein is CASSESGGTGNGYTF. CDR3 bases: TGCGCCAGCAGTGAGTCAGGGGGGACAGGGAACGGCTACACCTTC.

In its sample, this clone was seen a few times. This sequence joins TRBV5-4 and TRBJ2-1; TRBD1 matches 7 bases. Germline CDR1 and CDR2: SGHNT and YYREEE (reference sequence). V gave up 5 bases and J gave up 0 bases; unmatched junction bases: 2. The CDR3 runs to 14 residues. The CDR3 reads CASSSGGSYNEQFF. CDR3 sequence (DNA): TGTGCCAGCAGTTCAGGGGGCTCCTACAATGAGCAGTTCTTC.

V is TRBV29-1 and J is TRBJ1-2; D possibly corresponds to TRBD1 (6 bases). This CDR3 comprises 14 residues. Germline assignment: CDR1 SQVTM and CDR2 ANQGSEA. Trimming took 5 bases from V and 4 from J, leaving 17 bases between them. This CDR3 reads CSVQPPGVVYGYTF. The CDR3 DNA reads TGCAGCGTTCAACCCCCAGGGGTCGTCTATGGCTACACCTTC.

This clone has more than one count but fewer than ten. CDR3 region: CASSQQHRDRGIAGELFF. The CDR3 region has the DNA TGCGCCAGCAGCCAACAGCACCGGGACAGGGGAATCGCCGGGGAGCTGTTTTTT. V and J are TRBV4-3 and TRBJ2-2; TRBD1 agrees at 10 bases. The germline CDR1 and CDR2 sequences are LGHNA and YSLEER. The CDR3 covers 18 residues. V was pared by 2 bases and J by 6 bases, with 12 bases of the junction left unmatched.

This clone appeared once. The rearrangement links TRBV9 to TRBJ1-1; 7 nucleotides match TRBD1. V shed 4 bases, J shed 0 bases, and the junction held 9 bases outside the gene matches. The germline V gene encodes CDR1 SGDLS and CDR2 YYNGEE. The CDR3 is 16 amino acids. Here the CDR3 reads CASSSRQGGLNTEAFF. DNA for the CDR3: TGTGCCAGCAGCTCACGACAGGGCGGACTGAACACTGAAGCTTTCTTT.

The rearrangement links TRBV14 to TRBJ1-2; possibly TRBD1 for D (6 bases). CDR3 size: 14 residues. Germline CDR1 reads SGHDN; CDR2 reads FVKESK. V was trimmed by 5 bases and J by 4 bases, leaving 14 bases between them. In DNA form, the CDR3 reads TGTGCCAGCAGCAAGCAGACAGGCCCCTATGGCTACACCTTC. Protein product: CASSKQTGPYGYTF.

This chain connects TRBV5-5 to TRBJ2-7; 9 positions match TRBD1. CDR3 length equals 16 residues. In germline, CDR1 is SGHKS, CDR2 YYEKEE (reference sequence). J gave up 1 base and V 0 bases, and 5 bases lay outside the gene matches. The CDR3 protein is CASSLEGTGFSYEQYF. CDR3 sequence (DNA): TGTGCCAGCAGCTTGGAAGGGACAGGGTTTTCCTACGAGCAGTACTTC.

The chain recombines TRBV3-1 (or the pseudogene TRBV3-2) with TRBJ1-2, with D tentatively TRBD1 (6 bases). V was cut by 5 bases and J by 8 bases, with 12 bases left in between. The CDR3 length is 12 residues. CDR1 and CDR2 from the germline V gene are LGHDT and YNNKEL (reference sequence). CDR3 sequence reads: CASSNRVAGYTF. The CDR3 DNA is TGTGCCAGCAGCAACAGGGTCGCCGGCTACACCTTC.

This clone appeared a few times. The chain couples TRBV10-3 to TRBJ2-1, with TRBD1 matching 8 bases. V gave up 3 bases and J gave up 3 bases; unmatched junction bases: 4. The CDR3 is 15 amino acids. The germline V gene has CDR1 ENHRY and CDR2 SYGVKD. As DNA, the CDR3 is TGTGCCATCAGTGACGGACAGGGAAACTACAATGAGCAGTTCTTC. Amino acids: CAISDGQGNYNEQFF.

With regard to this clone: The junction departs from germline at one end; a sequencing error may be responsible. This sequence joins TRBV5-1 and TRBJ2-3; 10 bases fit TRBD1. Germline V gene data show CDR1 as SGHRS and CDR2 as YFSETQ. The CDR3 extends over 13 amino acids. The chain's CDR3 is CASSPEGGTGVNF. The DNA of the CDR3 is TGCGCCAGCAGCCCCGAAGGCGGGACAGGGGTGAATTTT. Based on the CDR3 plus reference TRBV5-1 and TRBJ2-3, the full variable domain is KAGVTQTPRYLIKTRGQQVTLSCSPISGHRSVSWYQQTPGQGLQFLFEYFSETQRNKGNFPGRFSGRQFSNSRSEMNVSTLELGDSALYLCASSPEGGTGVNFGPGTRLTVL.

The chain uses TRBV12-3 or TRBV12-4 and TRBJ2-2; maybe TRBD2 (5 bases). CDR3 length equals 13 residues. V was shortened by 5 bases and J by 5 bases, with 9 bases between the two germline ends. CDR3 sequence reads: CASSRRGTGELFF. The DNA for the CDR3 is TGTGCCAGCAGTCGGAGAGGGACCGGGGAGCTGTTTTTT.

V usage is TRBV6-6 and J usage is TRBJ2-2, with a tentative D call TRBD1 (5 bases). CDR3 length equals 15 residues. The germline V and J ends were trimmed by 11 bases and 0 bases, with 16 bases remaining between them. CDR1 and CDR2 from the germline V gene are MNHNY and SVGAGI (reference sequence). The CDR3: CAASPRASNTGELFF. Here the CDR3 DNA reads TGTGCCGCCTCACCCAGGGCTTCGAACACCGGGGAGCTGTTTTTT.

This rearrangement joins TRBV5-6 to TRBJ2-3; D call uncertain. The germline V and J ends were trimmed by 7 bases and 3 bases, with 6 bases remaining between them. Germline-derived CDR1 and CDR2 are SGHDT and YYEEEE. The CDR3 runs to 11 residues. The CDR3 here is CASGKTDTQYF. The CDR3 DNA sequence: TGTGCCAGCGGCAAGACAGATACGCAGTATTTT.

The chain combines TRBV5-4 with TRBJ1-4, with D hard to call. V lost 3 bases, J lost 3 bases, and 9 bases lay in between. Germline-derived CDR1 and CDR2 are SGHNT and YYREEE (reference sequence). The CDR3 runs 14 residues. DNA of the CDR3: TGTGCCAGCAGCTCGAACGGGGCTAATGAAAAACTGTTTTTT. Translation: CASSSNGANEKLFF. The variable domain in full, with the rest retrieved from reference TRBV5-4 and TRBJ1-4, is ETGVTQSPTHLIKTRGQQVTLRCSSQSGHNTVSWYQQALGQGPQFIFQYYREEENGRGNFPPRFSGLQFPNYSSELNVNALELDDSALYLCASSSNGANEKLFFGSGTQLSVL.